The 13 T cell receptor beta chains given below trace back to one sample, sequenced in a study of blood T cell repertoires in COVID-19. Sequencing used immunoSEQ multiplex PCR; TCRdb keeps in-frame clones, though not all of them. The data contain around 200,000 clones, about 82% of them singletons. Specimen: peripheral blood. Source of these receptors: an elderly woman with acute or convalescent COVID-19.

This chain joins TRBV3-1 (or the pseudogene TRBV3-2) and TRBJ2-1; D remains ambiguous. In germline, CDR1 is LGHDT, CDR2 YNNKEL (reference sequence). Trimming stripped 0 bases from V and 7 bases from J, with 13 bases between. The length of the CDR3 is 15 residues. CDR3 bases: TGTGCCAGCAGCCAAGATATCGTACCAGTAAATGAGCAGTTCTTC. This gives the protein CASSQDIVPVNEQFF.

The chain links TRBV5-4 to TRBJ2-2; a possible D gene is TRBD2 (6 bases). There are 12 residues in the CDR3. The germline V and J ends were trimmed by 4 bases and 6 bases, with 7 bases remaining between them. Germline V gene sequence: CDR1 SGHNT, CDR2 YYREEE (reference sequence). The CDR3 nucleotides read TGTGCCAGCAGCCGCGGGGCCGGGGAGCTGTTTTTT. Translation: CASSRGAGELFF.

The gene calls are TRBV6-4 and TRBJ1-2, with D possibly matching TRBD1 (6 bases). The CDR3 is made up of 14 amino acids. Germline CDR1 is MRHNA and CDR2 is SNTAGT. Deletions cut 6 bases from V and 4 bases from J, with 15 bases between. CDR3 region: CASSPGVVGYGYTF. CDR3 DNA: TGTGCCAGCAGCCCAGGGGTGGTTGGCTATGGCTACACCTTC.

V is TRBV30 and J is TRBJ1-1, with 8 bases lining up with TRBD1. The J segment lost 3 bases and the V segment lost 2 bases, leaving 11 bases of the junction unmatched. Per the germline V gene, CDR1 is GTSNPN and CDR2 is SVGIG (reference sequence). The CDR3 has 16 amino acids. The CDR3 DNA follows: TGTGCCTGGAGTCGAGGTACAGGGGGTAGGTACACTGAAGCTTTCTTT. Its protein product is CAWSRGTGGRYTEAFF.

This chain links TRBV4-1 with TRBJ2-3, with 10 bases matching TRBD2. CDR1 is MGHRA and CDR2 is YSYEKL in the germline V gene. This CDR3 is 17 amino acids long. V was clipped by 1 base and J by 1 base; unmatched bases: 5. The CDR3 is CASSQGGLAGGTDTQYF. The CDR3 DNA is TGCGCCAGCAGCCAAGGCGGGCTAGCGGGAGGCACAGATACGCAGTATTTT.

This clone appeared a few times. The CDR3 reads CASRASGSSSYNEQFF. CDR3 in DNA: TGTGCCAGTAGGGCTAGCGGGAGTAGCTCCTACAATGAGCAGTTCTTC. The chain carries TRBV19 and TRBJ2-1, with 10 bases identical to TRBD2. The CDR3 is 16 amino acids. After removal of 6 bases from V and 0 bases from J, the junction contained 5 bases not matched to a gene. Per germline, CDR1 LNHDA and CDR2 SQIVND (reference sequence).

CDR3 nucleotides: TGTGCCAGTAGTACTCAAGCGGGGAACAGGGAGGGGGAGCAGTTCTTC. It yields the protein CASSTQAGNREGEQFF. V gene TRBV19 combines with J gene TRBJ2-1; TRBD2 might be the D (7 bases). V was shortened by 4 bases and J by 10 bases, with 23 bases between the two germline ends. The germline CDR1 and CDR2 sequences are LNHDA and SQIVND (reference sequence). This CDR3 is built from 16 residues.

This clone was seen a single time. The gene calls are TRBV28 and TRBJ1-2; tentatively, D is TRBD1 (6 bases). Trimming took off 5 bases at V and 3 bases at J, with 16 bases between the two ends. The CDR3 runs 15 residues. Germline V lookup: CDR1 MDHEN, CDR2 SYDVKM. The DNA of the CDR3 is TGTGCCAGCAGTCCGTCGGACAGTAAATACTATGGCTACACCTTC. Residues: CASSPSDSKYYGYTF.

The chain uses TRBV7-3 and TRBJ2-2, with TRBD2 identical over 10 bases. V trimming: 5 bases; J trimming: 6 bases; junction bases outside the gene matches: 6. The CDR3 extends over 15 amino acids. Germline values: CDR1 SGHTA, CDR2 FQGTGA. CDR3 bases: TGTGCCAGCAGCCTCGGACTAGCGGAATCCGGGGAGCTGTTTTTT. Amino acid sequence: CASSLGLAESGELFF.

The chain carries TRBV5-1 and TRBJ2-3; tentatively, D is TRBD2 (6 bases). Trimming shortened V by 0 bases and J by 0 bases, and 17 bases separated the two germline ends. The germline CDR1 and CDR2 sequences are SGHRS and YFSETQ. The CDR3 totals 18 residues. Here the CDR3 reads CASSLGILAGGSTDTQYF. DNA for the CDR3: TGCGCCAGCAGCTTGGGTATACTAGCAGGAGGGAGCACAGATACGCAGTATTTT.

This clone appeared a few times. The rearrangement links TRBV10-2 to TRBJ1-4; D is perhaps TRBD1 (5 bases). Germline-derived CDR1 and CDR2 are WSHSY and SAAADI. Trimming removed 4 bases at V and 7 bases at J, with 7 bases between. This CDR3 is 12 amino acids long. CDR3: CASSVDSEKLFF. The CDR3 DNA reads TGCGCCAGCAGTGTCGACAGTGAAAAACTGTTTTTT.

V and J are TRBV5-1 and TRBJ1-1; TRBD1 matches at 9 bases. Germline V gives CDR1 SGHRS, CDR2 YFSETQ. Trimming took 3 bases from V and 2 from J; bases not matched to a gene: 2. The CDR3 has 14 residues. CDR3 residues: CASSWGQGNTEAFF. The CDR3 coding sequence is TGCGCCAGCAGCTGGGGACAGGGCAACACTGAAGCTTTCTTT.

The chain employs TRBV12-5 and TRBJ2-5; TRBD1 matches at 7 bases. Germline trimming cut 5 bases from V and 5 bases from J; bases unmatched to any gene: 2. Germline loops: CDR1 LGHNT, CDR2 FRNRAP. The CDR3 is made up of 12 amino acids. CDR3 nucleotides: TGTGCTAGTGGTACAGGGGATGAGACCCAGTACTTC. It encodes CASGTGDETQYF.